This record concerns one T cell receptor (beta chain) sequence. Its antigen is currently not known. Base qualities are not at hand, and no much larger clone is one base apart. The data were obtained in a study of patients and donors after allogeneic stem cell transplantation (dated by TCRdb to 2020 to 2021). The library was obtained by RT-PCR. TCRdb shows the sequencer as NextSeq 550. TCRdb cleaned the public reads at Q25 with fastp, built clones with MiXCR and kept in-frame beta chains. Merged by CDR3 protein, the rows form single entries marked with the most common genes and DNA. A total of about 960,000 distinct CDR3 sequences appear in this sample, about a sixth of them only once. The top ten constitute 6% of the sample. Reading from cysteine to phenylalanine, the CDR3 counts 15 amino acids. Only the CDR3 region is kept as DNA, spanning 45 bases read in frame from base 1. The germline ends are 10 bases apart after V is trimmed by 2 bases and J by 0 bases. CDR1 SGHRS and CDR2 YFSETQ are derived from the germline V gene.

The sequenced sample was blood, either unsorted or a sorted T cell fraction (not recorded which). This receptor chain uses TRBV5-1 and TRBJ2-3, and possibly TRBD2, on 5 matching bases. This clonotype was sampled from a human donor who was either an allogeneic HSCT recipient or a stem cell or donor lymphocyte infusion donor (not recorded which). It is not recorded whose cells these are; they may come from a transplant donor. The CDR3 reads as follows: CASSFAGKSTDTQYF. The bases are TGCGCCAGCAGCTTCGCCGGGAAAAGCACAGATACGCAGTATTTT.